The clone carrying this TCR beta chain was counted at least ten times. J was trimmed by 7 bases and V by 0 bases; bases with no gene match: 10. Germline CDR1 is GTSNPN and CDR2 is SVGIG (reference sequence). The CDR3 runs 16 residues. MiXCR, applied by TCRdb to the 5' RACE reads, yields one record per CDR3 protein. Here the sample spans about 8,600 distinct CDR3 sequences, approximately 15% being singletons. The sequence derives from a female donor with breast cancer. Sequenced: memory CD4+ T cells sorted from blood. Subset meaning: memory CD4+ T cells, CD4+CD45RO+CD25-. V usage is TRBV30 and J usage is TRBJ2-2; 8 positions agree with TRBD2. Here the CDR3 reads CAWSVTGGPMGGELFF. CDR3 DNA: TGTGCCTGGAGTGTAACGGGAGGGCCTATGGGCGGGGAGCTGTTTTTT.